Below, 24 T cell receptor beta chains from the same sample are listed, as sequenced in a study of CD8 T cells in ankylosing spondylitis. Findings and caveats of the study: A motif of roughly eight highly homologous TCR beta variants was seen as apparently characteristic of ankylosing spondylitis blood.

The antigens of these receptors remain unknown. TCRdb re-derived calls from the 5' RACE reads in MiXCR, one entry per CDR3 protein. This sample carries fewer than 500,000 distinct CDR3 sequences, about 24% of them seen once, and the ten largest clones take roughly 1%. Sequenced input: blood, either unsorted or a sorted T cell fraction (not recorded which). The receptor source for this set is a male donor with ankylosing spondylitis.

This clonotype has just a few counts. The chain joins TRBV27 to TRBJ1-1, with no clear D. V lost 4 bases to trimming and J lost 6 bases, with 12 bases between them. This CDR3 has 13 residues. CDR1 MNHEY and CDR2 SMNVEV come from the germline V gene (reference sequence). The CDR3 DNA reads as TGTGCCAGCAGTTACGACGGAAGGGCTGAAGCTTTCTTT. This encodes CASSYDGRAEAFF.

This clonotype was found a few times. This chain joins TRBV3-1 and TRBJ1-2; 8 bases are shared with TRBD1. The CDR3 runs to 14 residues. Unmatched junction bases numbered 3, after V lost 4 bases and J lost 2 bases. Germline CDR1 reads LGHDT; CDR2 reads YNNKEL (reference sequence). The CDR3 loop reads CASSPTGVNYGYTF. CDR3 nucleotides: TGTGCCAGCAGCCCGACAGGGGTAAACTATGGCTACACCTTC. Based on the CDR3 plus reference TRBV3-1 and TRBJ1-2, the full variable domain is DTAVSQTPKYLVTQMGNDKSIKCEQNLGHDTMYWYKQDSKKFLKIMFSYNNKELIINETVPNRFSPKSPDKAHLNLHINSLELGDSAVYFCASSPTGVNYGYTFGSGTRLTVV.

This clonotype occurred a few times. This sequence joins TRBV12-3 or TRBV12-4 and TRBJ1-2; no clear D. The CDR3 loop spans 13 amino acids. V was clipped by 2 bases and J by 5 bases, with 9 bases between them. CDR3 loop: CASSLRTEYGYTF. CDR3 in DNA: TGTGCCAGCAGTTTAAGAACAGAATATGGCTACACCTTC.

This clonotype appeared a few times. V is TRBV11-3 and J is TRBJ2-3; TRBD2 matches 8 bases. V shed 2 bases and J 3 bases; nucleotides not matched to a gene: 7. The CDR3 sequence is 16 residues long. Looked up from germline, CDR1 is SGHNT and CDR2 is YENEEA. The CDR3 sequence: CASSLNLASGTDTQYF. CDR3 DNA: TGTGCCAGCAGCTTAAACTTGGCTAGCGGGACAGATACGCAGTATTTT.

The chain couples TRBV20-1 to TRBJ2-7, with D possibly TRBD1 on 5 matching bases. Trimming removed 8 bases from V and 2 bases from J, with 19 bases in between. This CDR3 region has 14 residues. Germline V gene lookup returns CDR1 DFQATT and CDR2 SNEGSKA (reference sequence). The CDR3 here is CSPGRTKGAYEQYF. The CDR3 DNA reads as TGCAGTCCAGGGCGCACCAAAGGCGCCTACGAGCAGTACTTC.

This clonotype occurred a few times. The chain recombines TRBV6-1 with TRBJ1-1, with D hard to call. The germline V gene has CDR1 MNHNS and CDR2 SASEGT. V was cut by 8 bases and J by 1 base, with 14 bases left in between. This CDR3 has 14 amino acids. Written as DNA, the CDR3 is TGTGCCAGCGTACGGGAGGTCCGGAACACTGAAGCTTTCTTT. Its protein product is CASVREVRNTEAFF.

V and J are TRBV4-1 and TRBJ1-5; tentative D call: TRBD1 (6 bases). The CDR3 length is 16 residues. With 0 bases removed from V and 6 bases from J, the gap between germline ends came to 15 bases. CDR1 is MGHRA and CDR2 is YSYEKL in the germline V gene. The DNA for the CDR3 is TGCGCCAGCAGCCAAGAAGGGGGGACTTGGGGTCAGCCCCAGCATTTT. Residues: CASSQEGGTWGQPQHF.

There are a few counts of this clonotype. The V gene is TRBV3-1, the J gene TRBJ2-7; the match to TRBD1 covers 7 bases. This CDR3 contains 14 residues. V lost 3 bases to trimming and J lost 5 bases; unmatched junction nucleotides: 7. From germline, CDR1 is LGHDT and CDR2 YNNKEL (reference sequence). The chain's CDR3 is CASSHYEGAHEQYF. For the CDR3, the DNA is TGTGCCAGCAGCCATTACGAGGGGGCCCACGAGCAGTACTTC.

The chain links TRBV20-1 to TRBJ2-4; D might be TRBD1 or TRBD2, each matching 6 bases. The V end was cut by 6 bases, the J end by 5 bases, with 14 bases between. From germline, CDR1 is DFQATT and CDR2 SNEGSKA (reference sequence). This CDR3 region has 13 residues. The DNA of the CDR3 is TGCAGTGCCCGGAGGGGGTCGGAAAACATTCAGTACTTC. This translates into CSARRGSENIQYF.

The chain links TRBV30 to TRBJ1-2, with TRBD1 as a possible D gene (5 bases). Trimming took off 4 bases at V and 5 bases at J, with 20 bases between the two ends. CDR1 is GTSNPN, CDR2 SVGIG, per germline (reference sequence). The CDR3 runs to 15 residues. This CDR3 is CAWNGGFRRGYGYTF. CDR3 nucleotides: TGTGCCTGGAACGGGGGTTTTCGGCGGGGTTATGGCTACACCTTC.

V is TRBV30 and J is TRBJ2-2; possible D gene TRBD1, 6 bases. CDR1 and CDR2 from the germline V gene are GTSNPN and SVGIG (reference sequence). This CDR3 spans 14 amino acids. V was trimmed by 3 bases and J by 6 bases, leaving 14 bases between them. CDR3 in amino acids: CAWRRQAGAGELFF. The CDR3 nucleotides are TGTGCCTGGAGGAGACAGGCAGGGGCCGGGGAGCTGTTTTTT.

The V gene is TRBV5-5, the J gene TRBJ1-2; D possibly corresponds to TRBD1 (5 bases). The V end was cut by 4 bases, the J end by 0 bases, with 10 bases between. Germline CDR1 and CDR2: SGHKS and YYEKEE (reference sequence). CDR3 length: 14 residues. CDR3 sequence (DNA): TGTGCCAGCAGCCCGGGGCAGCCTAACTATGGCTACACCTTC. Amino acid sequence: CASSPGQPNYGYTF.

Here the CDR3 reads CASSEQTGSTEAFF. The CDR3 region has the DNA TGCGCCAGCAGCGAACAGACAGGGAGTACTGAAGCTTTCTTT. The J gene is TRBJ1-1, the V gene TRBV5-1; 7 bases align to TRBD1. The trim removed 4 bases at V and 5 bases at J, leaving 8 bases unmatched. The CDR3 is made up of 14 amino acids. The germline gives CDR1 SGHRS, CDR2 YFSETQ.

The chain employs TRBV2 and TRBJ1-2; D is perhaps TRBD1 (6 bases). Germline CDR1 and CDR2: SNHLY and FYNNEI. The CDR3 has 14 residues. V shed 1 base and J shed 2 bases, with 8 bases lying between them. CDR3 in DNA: TGTGCCAGCAGTGAAGTAGGGGGGAACTATGGCTACACCTTC. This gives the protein CASSEVGGNYGYTF.

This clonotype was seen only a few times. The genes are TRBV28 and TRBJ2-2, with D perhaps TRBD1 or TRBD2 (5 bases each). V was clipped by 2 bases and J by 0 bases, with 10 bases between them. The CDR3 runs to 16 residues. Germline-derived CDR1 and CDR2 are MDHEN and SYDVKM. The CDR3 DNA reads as TGTGCCAGCAGTTTAGCCGGGACCACGAACACCGGGGAGCTGTTTTTT. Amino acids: CASSLAGTTNTGELFF.

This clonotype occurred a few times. CDR3 bases: TGCGCCAGCAGCTTGGGAGGGGCCGAAGGTCAGCCCCAGCATTTT. Translated: CASSLGGAEGQPQHF. V and J are TRBV5-1 and TRBJ1-5; TRBD1 might be the D (5 bases). The CDR3 extends over 15 amino acids. Deletions cut 0 bases from V and 6 bases from J, with 13 bases between. Germline CDR1 is SGHRS and CDR2 is YFSETQ.

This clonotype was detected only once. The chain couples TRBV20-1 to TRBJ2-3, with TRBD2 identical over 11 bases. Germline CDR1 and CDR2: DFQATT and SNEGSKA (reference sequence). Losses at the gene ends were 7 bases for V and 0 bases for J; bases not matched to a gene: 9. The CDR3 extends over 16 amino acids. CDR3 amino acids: CSVLGLAELSTDTQYF. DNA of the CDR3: TGCAGTGTGTTGGGACTAGCGGAGCTTAGCACAGATACGCAGTATTTT.

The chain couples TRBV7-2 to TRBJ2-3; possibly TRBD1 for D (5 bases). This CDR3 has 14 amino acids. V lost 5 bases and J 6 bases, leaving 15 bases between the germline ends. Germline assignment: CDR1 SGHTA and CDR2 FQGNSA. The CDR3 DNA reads TGTGCCAGCAGCCCCAGCGCCAAGGGGGATACGCAGTATTTT. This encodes CASSPSAKGDTQYF.

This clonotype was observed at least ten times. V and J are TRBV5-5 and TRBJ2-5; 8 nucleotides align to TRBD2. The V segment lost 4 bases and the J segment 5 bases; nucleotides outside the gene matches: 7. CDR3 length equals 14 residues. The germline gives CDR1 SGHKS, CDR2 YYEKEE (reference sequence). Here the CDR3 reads CASSPGGVQETQYF. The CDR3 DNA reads TGTGCCAGCAGCCCGGGGGGGGTTCAGGAGACCCAGTACTTC. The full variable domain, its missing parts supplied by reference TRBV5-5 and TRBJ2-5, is DAGVTQSPTHLIKTRGQQVTLRCSPISGHKSVSWYQQVLGQGPQFIFQYYEKEERGRGNFPDRFSARQFPNYSSELNVNALLLGDSALYLCASSPGGVQETQYFGPGTRLLVL.

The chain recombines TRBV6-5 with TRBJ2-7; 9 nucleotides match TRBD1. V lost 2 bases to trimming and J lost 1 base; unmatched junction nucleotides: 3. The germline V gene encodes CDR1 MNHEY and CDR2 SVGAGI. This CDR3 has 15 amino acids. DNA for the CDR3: TGTGCCAGCAGTTACGACAGGGGGGTTTCCTACGAGCAGTACGTC. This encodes CASSYDRGVSYEQYV.

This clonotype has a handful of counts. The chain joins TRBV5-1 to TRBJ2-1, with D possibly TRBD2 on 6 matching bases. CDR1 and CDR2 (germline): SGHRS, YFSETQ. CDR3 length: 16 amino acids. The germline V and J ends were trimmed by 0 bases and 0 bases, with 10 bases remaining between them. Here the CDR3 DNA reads TGCGCCAGCAGCTTGGTACTAGCCAGCTCCTACAATGAGCAGTTCTTC. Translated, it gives CASSLVLASSYNEQFF.

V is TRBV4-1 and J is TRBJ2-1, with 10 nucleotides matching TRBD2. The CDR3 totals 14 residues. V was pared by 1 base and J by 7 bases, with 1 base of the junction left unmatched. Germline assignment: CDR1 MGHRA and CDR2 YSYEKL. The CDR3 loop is CASSQGSGRNEQFF. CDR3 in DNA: TGCGCCAGCAGCCAAGGTAGCGGGAGGAATGAGCAGTTCTTC.

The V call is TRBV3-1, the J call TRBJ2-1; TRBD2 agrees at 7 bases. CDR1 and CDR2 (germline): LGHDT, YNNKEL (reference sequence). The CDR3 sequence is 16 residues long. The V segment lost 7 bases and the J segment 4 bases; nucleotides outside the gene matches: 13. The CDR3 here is CASTPGLERGYNEQFF. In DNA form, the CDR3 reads TGTGCCAGCACCCCGGGGTTAGAGCGGGGATACAATGAGCAGTTCTTC.

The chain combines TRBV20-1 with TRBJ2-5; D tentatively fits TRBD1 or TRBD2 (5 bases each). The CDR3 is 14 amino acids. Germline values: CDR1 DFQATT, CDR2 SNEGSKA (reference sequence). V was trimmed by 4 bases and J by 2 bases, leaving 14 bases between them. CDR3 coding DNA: TGCAGTGCTACGACTCGGGGCTCACAAGAGACCCAGTACTTC. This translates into CSATTRGSQETQYF.